Listed below are T cell receptor beta chains from one sample, sequenced in a study of T cell changes during pregnancy in multiple sclerosis. TCRdb's copy holds only in-frame clones and misses some; the assay was immunoSEQ multiplex PCR. The data show approximately 60,000 clones, approximately 94% seen once. The material was CD8+ T cells from peripheral blood mononuclear cells, obtained in the third trimester of pregnancy. Receptor source: a female donor with multiple sclerosis, enrolled in a pregnancy study. Both conserved end residues are part of each CDR3. A D gene is named only where the DNA matches it firmly. Expanded clones get a size class; other rows say once, few or many, or leave the size out.

J	V	D	size	DNA	CDR3
TRBJ2-2	TRBV27	-	-	TGTGCCAGCGGATCCGACACGCCGAACACCGGGGAGCTGTTTTTT	CASGSDTPNTGELFF
TRBJ2-2	TRBV5-1	TRBD1	-	TGCGCCAGCAGCTTGGCAGGGGGCGACACCGGGGAGCTGTTTTTT	CASSLAGGDTGELFF
TRBJ1-4	TRBV19	TRBD1	-	TGTGCCAGTGCACCGGGACAGGAGTTGAATGAAAAACTGTTTTTT	CASAPGQELNEKLFF
TRBJ1-2	TRBV9	-	-	TGTGCCAGCAGCCCGACACAGGGTTTAGATGGCTACACCTTC	CASSPTQGLDGYTF
TRBJ2-3	TRBV7-2	TRBD2	-	TGTGCCAGCAGCTTATTCAGGGGGACTAGCGGGAGGAGGGATACGCAGTATTTT	CASSLFRGTSGRRDTQYF
TRBJ2-7	TRBV27	TRBD2	-	TGTGCCAGCAGTTTACAAATGGGGGGTTATAGCGGGAGGAGGGACGAGCAGTACTTC	CASSLQMGGYSGRRDEQYF
TRBJ1-4	TRBV11-2	-	-	TGTGCCAGCAGCTTAGTGGACACCTATGAAAAACTGTTTTTT	CASSLVDTYEKLFF
TRBJ2-6	TRBV6-4	TRBD1	-	TGTGCCAGCAGTGAATCCACAGGGGCTGGGGCCAACGTCCTGACTTTC	CASSESTGAGANVLTF
TRBJ2-4	TRBV5-1	-	once	TGCGCCAGCAGCTTGAATTGGGGCATTGAAGCCAAAAACATTCAGTACTTC	CASSLNWGIEAKNIQYF
TRBJ2-3	TRBV27	TRBD2	-	TGTGCCAGCAGTTTATTACTAGGTAGCGGGAGCTATACGCAGTATTTT	CASSLLLGSGSYTQYF
TRBJ2-1	TRBV7-3	TRBD2	-	TGTGCCAGCAGCTTTAGCGGGCCGTACAATGAGCAGTTCTTC	CASSFSGPYNEQFF
TRBJ1-1	TRBV4-1	TRBD1	-	TGCGCCAGCAGCCTATCTCGGGGACAGTTGAACACTGAAGCTTTCTTT	CASSLSRGQLNTEAFF
TRBJ2-1	TRBV4-3	TRBD2	once	TGCGCCAGCAGCCAAGAATATCCGGCGGGGGAGGCCCACAATGAGCAGTTCTTC	CASSQEYPAGEAHNEQFF
TRBJ1-4	TRBV13	-	-	TGTGCCAGCAGCTTATTCGGGGTAGATGAAAAACTGTTTTTT	CASSLFGVDEKLFF
TRBJ2-7	TRBV14	TRBD1	-	TGTGCCAGCAGCCACTCGGGCAGGGGGCGCGACGAGCAGTACTTC	CASSHSGRGRDEQYF
TRBJ2-7	TRBV29-1	TRBD2	-	TGCAGCGTTGAAGATCTTAGTGAGCGGGAGTTCAACGAGCAGTACTTC	CSVEDLSEREFNEQYF
TRBJ1-3	TRBV5-6	TRBD1	-	TGTGCCAGCAGCTACGACAGGGTTTCGACTGGAAACACCATATATTTT	CASSYDRVSTGNTIYF
TRBJ2-1	TRBV7-7	-	-	TGTGCTAGCAGCTTAGGTAGCTCGGGTGAGCAGTTCTTC	CASSLGSSGEQFF
TRBJ2-3	TRBV29-1	-	once	TGCAGCGTTACCGGAGTCTATAGCACAGATACGCAGTATTTT	CSVTGVYSTDTQYF
TRBJ2-7	TRBV5-6	-	once	TGTGCCAGCAGCTTGCAGGGATGGGCCTACGAGCAGTACTTC	CASSLQGWAYEQYF